The TCR beta chain under discussion was sequenced for a study of regulatory T cells in long-lasting Graves disease. Regarding the study as a whole: Comparison showed that persistent patients shared more public clonotypes (roughly 2,700) than new patients (roughly 1,000).

Time point given: newly diagnosed GD, antithyroid drugs for less than 3 months. There was RNA extracted from PBMCs, and the TCR library was made from it. Patients came from an endocrinology department in Xi'an, China. With EDTA tubes as the receptacles, 7.5 to 10 milliliters of peripheral blood were drawn. The V gene end was trimmed by 4 bases and the J gene end by 7 bases; junction bases not matched to a gene: 12. In germline, CDR1 is LGHDT, CDR2 YNNKEL (reference sequence). The CDR3 runs to 16 residues. This clonotype was seen only a few times. Antigen unknown. Construction of the TCR beta libraries employed iRepertoire HTBI primers in conjunction with Arm-PCR of CDR3 regions. One entry per CDR3 protein, called by TCRdb with MiXCR from the multiplex PCR reads. The sample lists more than 300,000 distinct CDR3 sequences, approximately 10% occurring once. This sample also appeared in a second study, on T cells in Graves' hyperthyroidism and ophthalmopathy. That work states: First-round RT-PCR of the TCR CDR3 relied on the HTBI primer set.

This sequence originates from a woman aged 18-29 years with Graves disease. The chain has TRBV3-1 and TRBJ2-1, with 8 bases that match TRBD2. This material consisted of peripheral blood mononuclear cells (PBMCs), taken at new diagnosis, from a patient treated with antithyroid drugs. The CDR3 nucleotides are TGTGCCAGCAGCCCATGGACTCCGGGAGGGGGAAATGAGCAGTTCTTC. This codes for CASSPWTPGGGNEQFF.